This T cell receptor beta chain was sequenced for a study of regulatory T cells in long-lasting Graves disease (dated by TCRdb to about 2021). Turning to the overall study: Persistent Graves' disease was defined as persistently positive TSH receptor autoantibodies together with antithyroid drug treatment for over 5 years. This study used TCR sequencing and RNA sequencing of peripheral blood to compare persistent Graves' disease patients against newly diagnosed Graves' disease patients. The study was conducted in China and was registered as a clinical trial. TCR sequencing covered some 13 persistent and approximately 20 newly diagnosed Graves' disease patients, some 33 samples in total. Persistent Graves' disease patients in the clinical cohort had taken antithyroid drugs for about 9.7 years on average.

The meaning of the sample's time point label: persistent/refractory GD, antithyroid drugs over 5 years with positive TRAb. For both TCR sequencing and RNA sequencing, RNA was extracted from PBMCs in TRIzol. The diagnosis of Graves' disease was made according to American Thyroid Association guidelines. Patients were recruited from an endocrinology department in Xi'an, China. From each patient, approximately 10 milliliters of peripheral blood was collected into an EDTA anticoagulant tube. Ficoll Paque Plus density gradient separation was used to isolate PBMCs, and no further T cell sorting was performed. RNA quality was checked with an Agilent 2100 Bioanalyzer and agarose gel, and concentration with a NanoDrop 2000. About this clonotype itself: Its recognized antigen is unknown. No base-level quality is on record; no much larger clone is a single base apart.

The library was built by means of multiplex PCR. The instrument was an Illumina HiSeq 4000. To build TCR beta libraries, CDR3 regions were amplified by Arm-PCR using iRepertoire HTBI primers. Before sequencing, the PCR products went through gel purification. The study's own analysis went as follows. A total of roughly 65 TRBV and some 13 TRBJ segments were identified across samples and were used for gene usage analysis of CDR3 amino acid clonotypes. Filtered high-quality paired reads were merged into contigs using COPE and FqMerger. BLAST was used to align contigs to the IMGT TRBV, TRBD and TRBJ reference genes, and CDR3 was defined following IMGT. Clonotypes above 0.1% frequency were classified as highly expanded clones. Shannon entropy served as the measure of repertoire diversity, while the Gini coefficient captured V-J evenness. A clonotype found in more than one individual was treated as public. TCRdb reran the public reads through fastp at Q25 and MiXCR, keeping productive beta chains. When rows share a CDR3 protein, they turn into one entry using the most common DNA and genes. These V and J calls originate from TCRdb's pipeline instead of the authors' own analysis. The table for this sample lists 400,000 to 600,000 distinct CDR3 sequences; roughly 21% of them were counted only once. The top ten hold roughly 7.7% of the sample.

CDR1 and CDR2 are drawn from the germline V gene: MGHRA, YSYEKL. Trimming takes 3 bases from V and 0 bases from J, and the germline ends sit 12 bases apart. The CDR3 runs 15 amino acids, cysteine and phenylalanine included. CDR3 DNA only is kept here, 45 bases in frame from base 1. General study outcomes and caveats: More public clonotypes were shared among persistent patients (about 2,800) than among newly diagnosed patients (approximately 930). Compared with newly diagnosed patients, patients with persistent Graves' disease had lower TCR Shannon entropy and fewer highly expanded clones, which suggests clonal expansion. Peripheral blood alone was examined, since thyroid tissue, which constituted the primary lesion, could not be accessed. The authors acknowledged the small sample size as a limitation that may reduce accuracy. Sequencing and analysis were limited to the TCR beta chain. TRBV28, TRBJ1-2 and TRBJ2-5 were preferentially used in persistent disease, while TRBV20-1 and TRBJ2-1 were favored in newly diagnosed disease.

The rearrangement joined TRBV4-1 to TRBJ2-7; a tentative D match to TRBD2 spans 5 bases. The clonotype originates from a female donor with Graves disease. This sample comprised peripheral blood mononuclear cells (PBMCs), obtained when the disease was refractory, from a patient treated with antithyroid drugs. The encoded CDR3 is CASSHPRASSYEQYF. The sequence in DNA is TGCGCCAGCAGCCACCCGAGGGCCAGCTCCTACGAGCAGTACTTC.